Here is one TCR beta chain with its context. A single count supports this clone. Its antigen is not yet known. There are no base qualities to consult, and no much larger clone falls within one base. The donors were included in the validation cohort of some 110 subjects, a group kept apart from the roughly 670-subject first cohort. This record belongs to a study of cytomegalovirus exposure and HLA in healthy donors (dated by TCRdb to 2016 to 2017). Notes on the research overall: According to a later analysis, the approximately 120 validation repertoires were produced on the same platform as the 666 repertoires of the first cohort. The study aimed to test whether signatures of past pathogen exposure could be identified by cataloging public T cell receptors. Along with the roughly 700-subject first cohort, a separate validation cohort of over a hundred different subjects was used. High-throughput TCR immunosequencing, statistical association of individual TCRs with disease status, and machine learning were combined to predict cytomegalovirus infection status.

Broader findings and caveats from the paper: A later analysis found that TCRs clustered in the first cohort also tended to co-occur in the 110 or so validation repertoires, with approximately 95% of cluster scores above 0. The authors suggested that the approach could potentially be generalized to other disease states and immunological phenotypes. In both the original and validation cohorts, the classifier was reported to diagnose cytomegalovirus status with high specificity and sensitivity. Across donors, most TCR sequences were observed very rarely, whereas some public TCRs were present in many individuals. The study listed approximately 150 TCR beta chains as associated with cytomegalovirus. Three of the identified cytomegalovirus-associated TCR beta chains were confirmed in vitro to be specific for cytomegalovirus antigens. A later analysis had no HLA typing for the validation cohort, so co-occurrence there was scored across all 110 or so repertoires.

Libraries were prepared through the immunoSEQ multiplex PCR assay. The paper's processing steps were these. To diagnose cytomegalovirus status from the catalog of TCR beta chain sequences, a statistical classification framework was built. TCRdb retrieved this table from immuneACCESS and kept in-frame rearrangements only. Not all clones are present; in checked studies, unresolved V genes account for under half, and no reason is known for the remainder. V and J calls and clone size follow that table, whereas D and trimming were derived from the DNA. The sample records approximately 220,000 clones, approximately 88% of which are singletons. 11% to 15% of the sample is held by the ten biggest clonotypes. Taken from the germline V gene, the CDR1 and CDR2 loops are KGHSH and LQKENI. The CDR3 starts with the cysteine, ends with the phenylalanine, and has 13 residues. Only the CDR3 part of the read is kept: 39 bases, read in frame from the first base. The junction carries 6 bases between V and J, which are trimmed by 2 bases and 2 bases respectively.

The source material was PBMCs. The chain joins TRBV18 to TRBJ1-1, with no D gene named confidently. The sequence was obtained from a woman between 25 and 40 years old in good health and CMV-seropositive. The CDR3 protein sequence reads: CASSPGINTEAFF. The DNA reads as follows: TGTGCCAGCTCACCAGGGATTAACACTGAAGCTTTCTTT.